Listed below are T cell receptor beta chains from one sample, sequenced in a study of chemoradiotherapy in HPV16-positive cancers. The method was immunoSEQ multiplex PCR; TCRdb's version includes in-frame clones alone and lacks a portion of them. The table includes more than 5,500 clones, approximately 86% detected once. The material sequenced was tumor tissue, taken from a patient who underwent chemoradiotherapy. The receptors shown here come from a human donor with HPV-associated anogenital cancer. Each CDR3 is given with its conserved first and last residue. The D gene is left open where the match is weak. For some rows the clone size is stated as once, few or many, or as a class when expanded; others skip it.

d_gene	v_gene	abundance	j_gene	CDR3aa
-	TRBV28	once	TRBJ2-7	CASSSKAGNPYEQYF
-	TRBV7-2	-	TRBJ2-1	CASSLTGSTYNEQFF
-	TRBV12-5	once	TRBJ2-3	CASGLVSADTQYF
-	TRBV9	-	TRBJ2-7	CASSAGSSYEQYF
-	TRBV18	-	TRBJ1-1	CASSPSQNTEAFF
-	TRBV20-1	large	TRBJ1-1	CSAEQGDSAFF
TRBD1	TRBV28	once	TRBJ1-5	CASSLDRVDQPQHF
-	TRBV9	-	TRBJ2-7	CASSAGGERDEQYF
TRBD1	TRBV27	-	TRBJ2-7	CASSFLPTGGVNREQYF
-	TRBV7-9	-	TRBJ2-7	CASSLPLAYEQYF
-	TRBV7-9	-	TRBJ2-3	CASSFWGWTDTQYF
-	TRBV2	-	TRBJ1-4	CASSVPPNEKLFF
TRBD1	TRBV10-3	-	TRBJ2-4	CAISEGKNGQGKNIQYF
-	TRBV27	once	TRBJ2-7	CASSPGTRSYEQYF
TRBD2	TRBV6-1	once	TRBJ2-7	CASSGSGGRNEQYF
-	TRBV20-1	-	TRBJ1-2	CSAPGLGGYTF
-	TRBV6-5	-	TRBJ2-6	CASSLTGANVLTF
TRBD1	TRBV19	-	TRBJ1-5	CASNWTGGLRPQHF
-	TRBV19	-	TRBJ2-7	CASSIGRGGNYEQYF
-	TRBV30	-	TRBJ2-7	CAAQEGGESYEQYF
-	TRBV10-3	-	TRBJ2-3	CAISDLSGGTDTQYF
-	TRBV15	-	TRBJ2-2	CATSRDYSPTGELFF
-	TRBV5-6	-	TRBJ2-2	CASSLNPGATTRRELFF
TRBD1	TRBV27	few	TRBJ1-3	CASSRWTGGISGNTIYF
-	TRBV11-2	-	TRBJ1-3	CASSLGATAGNTIYF
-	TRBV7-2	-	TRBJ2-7	CASSLGQGFGEQYF